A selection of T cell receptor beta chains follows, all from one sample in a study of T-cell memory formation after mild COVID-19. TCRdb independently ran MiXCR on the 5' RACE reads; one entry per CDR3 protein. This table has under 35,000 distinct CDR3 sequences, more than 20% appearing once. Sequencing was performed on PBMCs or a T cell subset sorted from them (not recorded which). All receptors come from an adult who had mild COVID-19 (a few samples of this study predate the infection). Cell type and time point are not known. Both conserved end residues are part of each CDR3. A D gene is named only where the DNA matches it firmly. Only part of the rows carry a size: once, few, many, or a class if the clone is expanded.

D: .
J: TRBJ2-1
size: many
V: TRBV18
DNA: TGTGCCAGCTCACCACCTGGGACAAGGAACAATGAGCAGTTCTTC
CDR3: CASSPPGTRNNEQFF

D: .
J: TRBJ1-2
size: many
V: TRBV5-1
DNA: TGCGCCAGCAGCTTGGACAGCCGACCACTTAACTATGGCTACACCTTC
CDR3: CASSLDSRPLNYGYTF

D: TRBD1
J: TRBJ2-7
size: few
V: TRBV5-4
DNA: TGTGCCAGCAGCTCCTCAGGGGGCTCTTACGAGCAGTACTTC
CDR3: CASSSSGGSYEQYF

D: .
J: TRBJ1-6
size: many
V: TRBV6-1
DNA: TGTGCCAGCAGTGAAACGGGTAATTCACCCCTCCACTTT
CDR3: CASSETGNSPLHF

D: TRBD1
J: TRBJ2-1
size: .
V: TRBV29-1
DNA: TGCAGCGTTGAAGATTACATCCGTACAGGGGTAGTCAATGAGCAGTTCTTC
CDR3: CSVEDYIRTGVVNEQFF

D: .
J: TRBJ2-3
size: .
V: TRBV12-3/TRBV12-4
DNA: TGTGCCAGCAGTTTAGAAAGGGACGCCCGGTCGCCAACAGATACGCAGTATTTT
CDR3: CASSLERDARSPTDTQYF

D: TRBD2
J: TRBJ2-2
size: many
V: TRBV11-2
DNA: TGTGCCAGCAGCTTAACGTCGGGGGGAGTCACCGGGGAGCTGTTTTTT
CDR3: CASSLTSGGVTGELFF

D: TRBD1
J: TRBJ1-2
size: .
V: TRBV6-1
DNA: TGTGCCAGCACCGAAGGGTCAGGGGGCGCTGGCTACACCTTC
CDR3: CASTEGSGGAGYTF

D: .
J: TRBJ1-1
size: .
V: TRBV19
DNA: TGTGCCAGTACGGAGGGGAAGTGGCGAGCTTTCTTT
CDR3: CASTEGKWRAFF

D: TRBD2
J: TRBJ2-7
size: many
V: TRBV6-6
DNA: TGTGCCAGCAGTTACTCGAATCTTCCTAGCGGGAGGTATAGGGGCTACGAGCAGTACTTC
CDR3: CASSYSNLPSGRYRGYEQYF

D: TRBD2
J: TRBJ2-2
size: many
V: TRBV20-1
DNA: TGCAGTGCTAGAGAGGGAGGGGCGGCCGGGGAGCTGTTTTTT
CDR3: CSAREGGAAGELFF

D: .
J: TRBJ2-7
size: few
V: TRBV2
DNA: TGTGCCAGCAGTGAACCGGCCGGCGGCAGTTACTCCTACGAGCAGTACTTC
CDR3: CASSEPAGGSYSYEQYF

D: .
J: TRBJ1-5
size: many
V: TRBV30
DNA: TGTGCCTGGAGTTATAAAAATCAGCCCCAGCATTTT
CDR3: CAWSYKNQPQHF

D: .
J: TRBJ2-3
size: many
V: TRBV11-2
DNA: TGTGCCAGCAGCTTAGCAGGACGGACGGGGGATACGCAGTATTTT
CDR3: CASSLAGRTGDTQYF

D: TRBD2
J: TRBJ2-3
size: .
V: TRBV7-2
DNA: TGTGCCAGCAGCGATAACCGGGGGGGCACAGATACGCAGTATTTT
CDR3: CASSDNRGGTDTQYF

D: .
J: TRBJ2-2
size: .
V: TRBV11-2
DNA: TGTGCCAGCAGCATGACAAGGAACACCGGGGAGCTGTTTTTT
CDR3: CASSMTRNTGELFF

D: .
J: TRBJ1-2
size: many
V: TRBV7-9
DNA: TGTGCCAGCAGCACCGACGGACCCTATGGCTACACCTTC
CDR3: CASSTDGPYGYTF

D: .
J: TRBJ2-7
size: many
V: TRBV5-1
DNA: TGCGCCAGCAGCCCGGAGGCGGGGCTGAGCTCCTACGAGCAGTACTTC
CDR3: CASSPEAGLSSYEQYF

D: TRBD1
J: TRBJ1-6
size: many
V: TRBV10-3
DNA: TGTGCCATCAGTGATCCGCCCCAGGGGGCTAGGGGTTCACCCCTCCACTTT
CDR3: CAISDPPQGARGSPLHF

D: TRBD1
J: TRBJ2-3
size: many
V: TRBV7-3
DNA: TGTGCCAGCAGCCCCCGACAGGGGGATACGCAGTATTTT
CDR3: CASSPRQGDTQYF

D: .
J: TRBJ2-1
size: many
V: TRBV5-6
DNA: TGTGCCAGCAGCGCCATTTACAATGAGCAGTTCTTC
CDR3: CASSAIYNEQFF

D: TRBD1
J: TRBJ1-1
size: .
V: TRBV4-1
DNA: TGCGCCAGCAGCCCGGACAGGGTAACCACTGAAGCTTTCTTT
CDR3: CASSPDRVTTEAFF

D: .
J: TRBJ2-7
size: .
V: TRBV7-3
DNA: TGTGCCAGCAGCTTAATGGAGGGGGCCGAGCAGTACTTC
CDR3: CASSLMEGAEQYF

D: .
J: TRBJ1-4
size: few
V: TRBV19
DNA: TGTGCCAGTAGTACGAGCCGCGGAGGCAGTGGTAAACTGTTTTTT
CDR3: CASSTSRGGSGKLFF

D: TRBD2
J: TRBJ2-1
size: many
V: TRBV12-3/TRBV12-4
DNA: TGTGCCAGCAGTTTCGGGGGGTACAATGAGCAGTTCTTC
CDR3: CASSFGGYNEQFF

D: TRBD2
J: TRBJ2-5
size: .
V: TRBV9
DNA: TGTACCAGCAGCGTAGTGGCTAGCGGGGGGCCTGACCAAGAGACCCAGTACTTC
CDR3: CTSSVVASGGPDQETQYF

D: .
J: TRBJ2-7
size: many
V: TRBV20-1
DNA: TGCAGTGCTAGTATCGGGAGTTACGGCTACGAGCAGTACTTC
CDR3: CSASIGSYGYEQYF

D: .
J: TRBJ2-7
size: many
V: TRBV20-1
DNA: TGCAGTGCTAGTCTGGAACGGCCCTACGAGCAGTACTTC
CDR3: CSASLERPYEQYF

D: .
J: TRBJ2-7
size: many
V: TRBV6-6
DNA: TGTGCCAGCACTATGACCCGCTACGAGCAGTACTTC
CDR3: CASTMTRYEQYF

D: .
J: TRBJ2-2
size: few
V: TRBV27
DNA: TGTGCCAGCAGTACAGGACAAGGGGCTTCGAACACCGGGGAGCTGTTTTTT
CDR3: CASSTGQGASNTGELFF

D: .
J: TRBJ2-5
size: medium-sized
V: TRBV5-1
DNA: TGCGCCAGCAGCTTAGGGTCCGGGCCGTACCAAGAGACCCAGTACTTC
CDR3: CASSLGSGPYQETQYF

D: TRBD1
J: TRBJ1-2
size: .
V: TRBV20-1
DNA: TGCAGTGCTAGCGAGGACAGGGTCTATGGCTACACCTTC
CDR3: CSASEDRVYGYTF

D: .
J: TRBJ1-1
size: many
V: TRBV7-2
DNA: TGTGCCAGCAGCTTAGGGGAGTTGAACACTGAAGCTTTCTTT
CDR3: CASSLGELNTEAFF

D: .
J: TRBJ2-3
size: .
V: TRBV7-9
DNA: TGTGCCAGCAGCACCCTGGGACACCACGGACGAAGCACAGATACGCAGTATTTT
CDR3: CASSTLGHHGRSTDTQYF

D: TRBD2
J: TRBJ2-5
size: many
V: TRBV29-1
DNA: TGCAGCGGGGGTGCTAGCGGGAGAGGTGAGACCCAGTACTTC
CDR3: CSGGASGRGETQYF

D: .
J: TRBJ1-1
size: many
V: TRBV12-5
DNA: TGTGCTAGTGGTTTGGTAGGTCCACGGAAGAACACTGAAGCTTTCTTT
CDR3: CASGLVGPRKNTEAFF

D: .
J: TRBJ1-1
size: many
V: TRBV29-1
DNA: TGCAGCGTCGGGTTCCGTGGAGGAACTTTCTTT
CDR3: CSVGFRGGTFF

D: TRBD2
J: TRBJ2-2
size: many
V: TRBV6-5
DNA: TGTGCCAGCAGTTTACAATTAGCGGGAGTCGGCGGGGAGCTGTTTTTT
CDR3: CASSLQLAGVGGELFF

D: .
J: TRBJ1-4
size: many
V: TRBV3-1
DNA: TGTGCCAGCAGCCAAGCGGGAAACGCGGAAAAACTGTTTTTT
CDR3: CASSQAGNAEKLFF

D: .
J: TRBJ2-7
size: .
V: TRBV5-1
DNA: TGCGCCAGCAGCTTGGCCCCCGGCGACGAGCAGTACTTC
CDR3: CASSLAPGDEQYF